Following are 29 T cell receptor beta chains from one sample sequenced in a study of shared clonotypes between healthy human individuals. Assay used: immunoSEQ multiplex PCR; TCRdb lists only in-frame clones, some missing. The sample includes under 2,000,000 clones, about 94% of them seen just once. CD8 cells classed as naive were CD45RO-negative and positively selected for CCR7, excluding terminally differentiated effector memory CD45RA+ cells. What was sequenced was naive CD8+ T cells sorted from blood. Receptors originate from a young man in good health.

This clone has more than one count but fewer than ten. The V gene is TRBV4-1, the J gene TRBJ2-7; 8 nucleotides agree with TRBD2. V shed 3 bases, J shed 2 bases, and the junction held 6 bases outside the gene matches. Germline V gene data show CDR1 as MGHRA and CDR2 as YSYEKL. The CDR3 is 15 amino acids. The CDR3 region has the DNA TGCGCCAGCAGCCAGGCGACTAGCGACGCCTACGAGCAGTACTTC. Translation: CASSQATSDAYEQYF.

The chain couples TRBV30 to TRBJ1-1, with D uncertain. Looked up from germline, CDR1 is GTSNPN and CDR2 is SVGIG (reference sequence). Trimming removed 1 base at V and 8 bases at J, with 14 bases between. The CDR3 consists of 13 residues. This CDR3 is CAWSDWPGWEAFF. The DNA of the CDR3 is TGTGCCTGGAGTGATTGGCCGGGGTGGGAAGCTTTCTTT.

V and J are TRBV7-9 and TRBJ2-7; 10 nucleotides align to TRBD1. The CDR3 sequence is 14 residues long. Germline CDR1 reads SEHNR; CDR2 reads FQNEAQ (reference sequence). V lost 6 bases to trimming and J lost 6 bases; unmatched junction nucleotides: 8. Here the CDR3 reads CASSPGTGVTEQYF. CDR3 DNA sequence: TGTGCCAGCAGTCCCGGGACAGGGGTAACCGAGCAGTACTTC. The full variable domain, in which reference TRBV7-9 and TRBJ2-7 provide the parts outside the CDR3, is DTGVSQNPRHKITKRGQNVTFRCDPISEHNRLYWYRQTLGQGPEFLTYFQNEAQLEKSRLLSDRFSAERPKGSFSTLEIQRTEQGDSAMYLCASSPGTGVTEQYFGPGTRLTVT.

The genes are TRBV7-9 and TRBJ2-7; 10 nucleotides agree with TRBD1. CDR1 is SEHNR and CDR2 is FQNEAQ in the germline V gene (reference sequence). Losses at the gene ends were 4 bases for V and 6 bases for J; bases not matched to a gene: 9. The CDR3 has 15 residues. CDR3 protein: CASSSGTGEGLEQYF. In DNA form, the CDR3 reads TGTGCCAGCAGCTCCGGGACAGGGGAAGGACTCGAGCAGTACTTC.

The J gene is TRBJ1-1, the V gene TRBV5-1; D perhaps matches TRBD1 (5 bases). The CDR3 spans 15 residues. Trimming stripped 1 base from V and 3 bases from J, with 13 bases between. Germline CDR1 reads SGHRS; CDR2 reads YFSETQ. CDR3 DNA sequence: TGCGCCAGCAGCTTGCTGCAAGGGGCCGACACTGAAGCTTTCTTT. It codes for CASSLLQGADTEAFF. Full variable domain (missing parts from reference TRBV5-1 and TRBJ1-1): KAGVTQTPRYLIKTRGQQVTLSCSPISGHRSVSWYQQTPGQGLQFLFEYFSETQRNKGNFPGRFSGRQFSNSRSEMNVSTLELGDSALYLCASSLLQGADTEAFFGQGTRLTVV.

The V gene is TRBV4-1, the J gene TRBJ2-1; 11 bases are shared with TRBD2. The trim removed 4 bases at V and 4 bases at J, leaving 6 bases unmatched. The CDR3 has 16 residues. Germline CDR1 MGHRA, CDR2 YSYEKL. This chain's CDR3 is CASSPLGLAAYNEQFF. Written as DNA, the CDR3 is TGCGCCAGCAGCCCCTTGGGACTAGCGGCATACAATGAGCAGTTCTTC.

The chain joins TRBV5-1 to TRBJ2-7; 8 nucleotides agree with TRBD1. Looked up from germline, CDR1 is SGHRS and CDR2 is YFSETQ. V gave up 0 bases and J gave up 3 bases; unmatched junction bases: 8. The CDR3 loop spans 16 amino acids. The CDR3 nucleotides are TGCGCCAGCAGCTTGGTGGCGGCAGGGGGCATCTACGAGCAGTACTTC. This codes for CASSLVAAGGIYEQYF.

The chain's CDR3 is CASSDGLANTIYF. The CDR3 nucleotides are TGTGCCAGCAGCGACGGGCTGGCAAACACCATATATTTT. The chain carries TRBV9 and TRBJ1-3; D is unclear. The CDR3 totals 13 residues. V lost 3 bases, J lost 6 bases, and 10 bases lay in between. Germline lookup yields CDR1 SGDLS and CDR2 YYNGEE.

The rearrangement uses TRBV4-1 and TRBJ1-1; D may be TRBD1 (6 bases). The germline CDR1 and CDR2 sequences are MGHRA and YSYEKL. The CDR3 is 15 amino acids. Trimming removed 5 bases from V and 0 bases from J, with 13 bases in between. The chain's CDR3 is CASSAIQGVNTEAFF. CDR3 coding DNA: TGCGCCAGCAGCGCGATACAGGGAGTGAACACTGAAGCTTTCTTT.

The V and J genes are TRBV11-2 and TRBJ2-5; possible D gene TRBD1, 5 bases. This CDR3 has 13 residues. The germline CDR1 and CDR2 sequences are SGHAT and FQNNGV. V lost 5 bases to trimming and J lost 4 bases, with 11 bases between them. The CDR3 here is CASSPPRGETQYF. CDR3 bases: TGTGCCAGCAGCCCCCCAAGGGGAGAGACCCAGTACTTC.

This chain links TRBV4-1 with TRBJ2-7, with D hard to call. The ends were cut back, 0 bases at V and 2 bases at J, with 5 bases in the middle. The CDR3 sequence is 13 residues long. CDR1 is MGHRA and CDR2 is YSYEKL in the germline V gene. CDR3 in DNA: TGCGCCAGCAGCCAAGAGCCGACCTACGAGCAGTACTTC. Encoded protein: CASSQEPTYEQYF.

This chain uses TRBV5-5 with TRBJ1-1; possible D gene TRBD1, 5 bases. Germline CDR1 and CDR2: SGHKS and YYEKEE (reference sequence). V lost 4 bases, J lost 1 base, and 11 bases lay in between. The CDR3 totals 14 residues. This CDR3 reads CASSPWQGNTEAFF. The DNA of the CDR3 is TGTGCCAGCAGCCCCTGGCAGGGGAACACTGAAGCTTTCTTT. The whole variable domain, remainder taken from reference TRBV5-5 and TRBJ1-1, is DAGVTQSPTHLIKTRGQQVTLRCSPISGHKSVSWYQQVLGQGPQFIFQYYEKEERGRGNFPDRFSARQFPNYSSELNVNALLLGDSALYLCASSPWQGNTEAFFGQGTRLTVV.

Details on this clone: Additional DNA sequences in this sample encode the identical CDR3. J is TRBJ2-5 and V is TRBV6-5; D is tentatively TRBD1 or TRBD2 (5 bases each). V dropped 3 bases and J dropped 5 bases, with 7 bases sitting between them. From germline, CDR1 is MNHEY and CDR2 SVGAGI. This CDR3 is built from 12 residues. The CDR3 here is CASSYEGETQYF. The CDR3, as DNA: TGTGCCAGCAGTTATGAGGGGGAGACCCAGTACTTC.

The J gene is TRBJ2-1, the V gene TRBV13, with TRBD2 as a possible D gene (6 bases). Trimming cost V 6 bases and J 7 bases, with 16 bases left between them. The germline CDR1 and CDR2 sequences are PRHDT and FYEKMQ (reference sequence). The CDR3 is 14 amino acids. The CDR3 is CASRHGGVWNEQFF. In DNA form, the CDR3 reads TGTGCCAGCAGGCACGGGGGAGTCTGGAATGAGCAGTTCTTC.

The CDR3 reads CASRTLAGGPYNEQFF. The DNA of the CDR3 is TGTGCCAGCAGGACTTTAGCGGGAGGCCCCTACAATGAGCAGTTCTTC. V is TRBV2 and J is TRBJ2-1, with 10 bases aligning to TRBD2. The germline V gene encodes CDR1 SNHLY and CDR2 FYNNEI. CDR3 length: 16 amino acids. With V trimmed by 6 bases and J by 2 bases, 7 bases remained unmatched.

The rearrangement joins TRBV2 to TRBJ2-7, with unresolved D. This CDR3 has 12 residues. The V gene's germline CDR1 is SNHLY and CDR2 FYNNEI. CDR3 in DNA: TGTGCGTCAGCCGTAGGGTTTAGAGAGCAGTACTTC. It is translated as CASAVGFREQYF. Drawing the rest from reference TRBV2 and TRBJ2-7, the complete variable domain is EPEVTQTPSHQVTQMGQEVILRCVPISNHLYFYWYRQILGQKVEFLVSFYNNEISEKSEIFDDQFSVERPDGSNFTLKIRSTKLEDSAMYFCASAVGFREQYFGPGTRLTVT.

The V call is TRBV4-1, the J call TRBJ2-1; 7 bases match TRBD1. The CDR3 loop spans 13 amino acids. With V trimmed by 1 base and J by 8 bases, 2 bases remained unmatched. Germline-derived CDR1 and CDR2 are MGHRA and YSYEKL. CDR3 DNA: TGCGCCAGCAGCCAAGGACAGGGCTATGAGCAGTTCTTC. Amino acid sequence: CASSQGQGYEQFF.

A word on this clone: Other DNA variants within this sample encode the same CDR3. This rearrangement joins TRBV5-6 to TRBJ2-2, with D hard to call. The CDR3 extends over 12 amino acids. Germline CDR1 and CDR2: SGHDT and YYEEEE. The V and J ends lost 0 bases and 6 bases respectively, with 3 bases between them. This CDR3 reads CASSLVSGELFF. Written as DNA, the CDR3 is TGTGCCAGCAGCTTGGTTTCCGGGGAGCTGTTTTTT.

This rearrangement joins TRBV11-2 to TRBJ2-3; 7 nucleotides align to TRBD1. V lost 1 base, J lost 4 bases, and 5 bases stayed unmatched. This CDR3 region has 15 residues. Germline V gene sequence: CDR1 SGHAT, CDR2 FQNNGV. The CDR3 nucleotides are TGTGCCAGCAGCTTAGGGTGGGGACAGCCAGATACGCAGTATTTT. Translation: CASSLGWGQPDTQYF.

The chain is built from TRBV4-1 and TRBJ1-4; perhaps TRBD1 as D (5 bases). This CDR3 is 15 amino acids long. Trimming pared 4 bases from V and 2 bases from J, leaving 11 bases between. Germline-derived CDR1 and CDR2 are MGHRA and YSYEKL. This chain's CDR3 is CASSLQGTTNEKLFF. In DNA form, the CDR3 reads TGCGCCAGCAGCCTTCAGGGAACGACTAATGAAAAACTGTTTTTT.

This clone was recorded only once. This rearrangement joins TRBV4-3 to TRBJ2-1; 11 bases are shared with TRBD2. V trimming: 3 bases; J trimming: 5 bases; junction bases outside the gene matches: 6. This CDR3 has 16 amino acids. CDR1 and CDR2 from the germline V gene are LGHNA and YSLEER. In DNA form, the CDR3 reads TGCGCCAGCAGCCAGGCACTAGCGGGAGTCGACAATGAGCAGTTCTTC. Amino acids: CASSQALAGVDNEQFF.

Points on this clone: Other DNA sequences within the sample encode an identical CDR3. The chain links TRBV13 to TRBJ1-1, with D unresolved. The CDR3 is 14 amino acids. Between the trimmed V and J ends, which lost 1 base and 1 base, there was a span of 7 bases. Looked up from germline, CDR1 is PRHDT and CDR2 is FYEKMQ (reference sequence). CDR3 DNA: TGTGCCAGCAGCTTAGTAACCGGGAACACTGAAGCTTTCTTT. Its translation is CASSLVTGNTEAFF. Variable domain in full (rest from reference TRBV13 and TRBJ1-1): AAGVIQSPRHLIKEKRETATLKCYPIPRHDTVYWYQQGPGQDPQFLISFYEKMQSDKGSIPDRFSAQQFSDYHSELNMSSLELGDSALYFCASSLVTGNTEAFFGQGTRLTVV.

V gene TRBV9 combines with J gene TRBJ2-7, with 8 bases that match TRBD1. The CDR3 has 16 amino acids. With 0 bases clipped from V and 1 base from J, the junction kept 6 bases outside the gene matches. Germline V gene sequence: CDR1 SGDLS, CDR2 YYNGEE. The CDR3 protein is CASSVGTGSASYEQYF. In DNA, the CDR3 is TGTGCCAGCAGCGTAGGGACAGGGTCCGCGTCCTACGAGCAGTACTTC.

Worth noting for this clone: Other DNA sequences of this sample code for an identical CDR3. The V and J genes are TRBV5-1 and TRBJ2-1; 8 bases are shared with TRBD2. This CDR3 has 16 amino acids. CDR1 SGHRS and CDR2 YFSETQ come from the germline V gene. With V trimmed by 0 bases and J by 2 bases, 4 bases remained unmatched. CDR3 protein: CASSLVAGGTYNEQFF. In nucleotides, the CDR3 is TGCGCCAGCAGCTTGGTGGCGGGGGGAACCTACAATGAGCAGTTCTTC.

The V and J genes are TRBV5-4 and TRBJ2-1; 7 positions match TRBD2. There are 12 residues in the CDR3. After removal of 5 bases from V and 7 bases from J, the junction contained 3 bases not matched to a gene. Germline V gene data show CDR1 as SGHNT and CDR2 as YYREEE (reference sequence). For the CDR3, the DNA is TGTGCCAGCAGTCGTAGCGGGAATGAGCAGTTCTTC. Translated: CASSRSGNEQFF.

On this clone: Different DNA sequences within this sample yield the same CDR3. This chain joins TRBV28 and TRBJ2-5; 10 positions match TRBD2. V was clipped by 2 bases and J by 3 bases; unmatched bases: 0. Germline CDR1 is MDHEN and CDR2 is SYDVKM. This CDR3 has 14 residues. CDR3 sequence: CASSLGLAEETQYF. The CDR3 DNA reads TGTGCCAGCAGTTTAGGACTAGCGGAAGAGACCCAGTACTTC. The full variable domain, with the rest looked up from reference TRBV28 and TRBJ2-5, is DVKVTQSSRYLVKRTGEKVFLECVQDMDHENMFWYRQDPGLGLRLIYFSYDVKMKEKGDIPEGYSVSREKKERFSLILESASTNQTSMYLCASSLGLAEETQYFGPGTRLLVL.

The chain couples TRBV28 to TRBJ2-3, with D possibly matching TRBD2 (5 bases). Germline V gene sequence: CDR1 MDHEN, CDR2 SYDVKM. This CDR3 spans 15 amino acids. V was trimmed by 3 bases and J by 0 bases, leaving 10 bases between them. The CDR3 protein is CASSLVGSSTDTQYF. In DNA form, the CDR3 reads TGTGCCAGCAGTTTGGTGGGGAGCAGCACAGATACGCAGTATTTT.

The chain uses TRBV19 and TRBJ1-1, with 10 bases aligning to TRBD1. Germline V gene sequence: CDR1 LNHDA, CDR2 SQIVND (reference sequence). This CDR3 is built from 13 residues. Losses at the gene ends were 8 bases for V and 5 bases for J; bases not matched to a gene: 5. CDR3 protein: CASDDRGPTEAFF. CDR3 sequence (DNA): TGTGCCAGTGACGACAGGGGGCCGACTGAAGCTTTCTTT. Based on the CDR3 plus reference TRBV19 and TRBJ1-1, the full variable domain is DGGITQSPKYLFRKEGQNVTLSCEQNLNHDAMYWYRQDPGQGLRLIYYSQIVNDFQKGDIAEGYSVSREKKESFPLTVTSAQKNPTAFYLCASDDRGPTEAFFGQGTRLTVV.

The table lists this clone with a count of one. The CDR3 reads CASSENSGRAGGYQETQYF. The CDR3 DNA sequence: TGTGCCAGCAGTGAGAATAGCGGGAGGGCCGGGGGGTACCAAGAGACCCAGTACTTC. The chain employs TRBV2 and TRBJ2-5; 11 nucleotides line up with TRBD2. In germline, CDR1 is SNHLY, CDR2 FYNNEI. This CDR3 comprises 19 residues. After removal of 3 bases from V and 0 bases from J, the junction contained 12 bases not matched to a gene.